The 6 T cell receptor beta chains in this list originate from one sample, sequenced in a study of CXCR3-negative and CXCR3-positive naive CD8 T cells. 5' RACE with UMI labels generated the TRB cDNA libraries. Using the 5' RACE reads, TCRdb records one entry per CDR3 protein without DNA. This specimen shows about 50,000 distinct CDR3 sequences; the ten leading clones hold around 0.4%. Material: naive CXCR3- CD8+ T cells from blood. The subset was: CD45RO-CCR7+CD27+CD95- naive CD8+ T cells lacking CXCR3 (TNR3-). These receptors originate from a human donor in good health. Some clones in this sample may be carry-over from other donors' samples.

The CDR3 protein is CATSTAGGLNGYTF. This sequence joins TRBV15 and TRBJ1-2; TCRdb proposes TRBD1, but this gene call is untestable without DNA. The CDR3 runs 14 residues. Germline CDR1 reads LNHNV; CDR2 reads YYDKDF (reference sequence).

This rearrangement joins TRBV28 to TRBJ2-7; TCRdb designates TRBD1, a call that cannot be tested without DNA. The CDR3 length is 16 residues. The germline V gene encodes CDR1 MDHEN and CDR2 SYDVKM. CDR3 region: CASSLWGPGQGYEQYF.

CDR3 amino acids: CASSLAANNEQFF. This chain uses TRBV7-2 with TRBJ2-1. Germline CDR1 and CDR2: SGHTA and FQGNSA. This CDR3 comprises 13 residues.

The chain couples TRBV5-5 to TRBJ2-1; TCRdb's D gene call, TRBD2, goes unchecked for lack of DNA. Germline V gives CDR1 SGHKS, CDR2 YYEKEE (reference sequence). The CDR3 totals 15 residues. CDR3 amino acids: CASSRTSGRGNEQFF.

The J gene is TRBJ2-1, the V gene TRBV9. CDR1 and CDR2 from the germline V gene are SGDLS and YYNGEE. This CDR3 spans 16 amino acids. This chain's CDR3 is CASSVEPLSSYNEQFF.

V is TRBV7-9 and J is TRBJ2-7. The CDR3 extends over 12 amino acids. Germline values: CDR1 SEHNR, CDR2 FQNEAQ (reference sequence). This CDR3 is CASSRSSYEQYF.